A selection of T cell receptor beta chains follows, all from one sample in a study of blood T cell repertoires in COVID-19. Method: immunoSEQ multiplex PCR; TCRdb's copy keeps in-frame clones and lacks some. The data show around 52,000 clones, around 76% seen once. The sequencing sample was made of peripheral blood. The receptor source for this set is a woman aged 55-69 years with acute or convalescent COVID-19. Both conserved end residues are part of each CDR3. Each record gives: D gene, V gene, J gene, CDR3 protein. The D gene is left open where the match is weak.

.,TRBV4-1,TRBJ1-1,CASSPGRQNTEAFF
.,TRBV11-2,TRBJ1-1,CASSLDLTFGDTEAFF
.,TRBV7-3,TRBJ2-5,CASSSYPGSGETQYF
.,TRBV6-1,TRBJ1-4,CASSETGGEKLFF
.,TRBV10-3,TRBJ2-3,CAISESPGITTQYF
TRBD1,TRBV6-5,TRBJ1-5,CASTLDRGPNQPQHF
.,TRBV7-3,TRBJ1-1,CASSETVNTEAFF
.,TRBV19,TRBJ2-5,CASSPRGLGVGQETQYF
TRBD1,TRBV18,TRBJ1-6,CASSPREGQGANSPLHF
.,TRBV7-3,TRBJ1-5,CASSLIADSSPGNQPQHF
.,TRBV2,TRBJ1-5,CASSEGGPTQPQHF
.,TRBV21-1,TRBJ2-7,CASSVQGEAASSEQYF
TRBD1,TRBV10-1,TRBJ1-1,CASSEGTGGRAFF
.,TRBV11-2,TRBJ1-4,CASSLVSYAGNEKLFF
.,TRBV27,TRBJ2-6,CASSFIRGALSSGANVLTF
TRBD2,TRBV3-1/TRBV3-2,TRBJ2-3,CASSQWPGGVDTQYF
TRBD1,TRBV6-2/TRBV6-3,TRBJ2-2,CASSYSETGGPGELFF
TRBD1,TRBV6-2/TRBV6-3,TRBJ1-2,CASSYPGQGYYGYTF
TRBD1,TRBV7-3,TRBJ1-1,CASSLQGVSNTEAFF
TRBD1,TRBV10-3,TRBJ2-7,CAISESTGAQVGLLYEQYF
.,TRBV3-1/TRBV3-2,TRBJ2-7,CASSQTQGSYEQYF
TRBD1,TRBV29-1,TRBJ1-2,CSVKGQSYGYTF
.,TRBV19,TRBJ2-7,CASTAGPSYEQYF
.,TRBV3-1/TRBV3-2,TRBJ1-6,CASSQRTALSSYNSPLHF
.,TRBV19,TRBJ1-4,CASSMGAAANEKLFF
TRBD1,TRBV5-1,TRBJ2-1,CASKTGSSYNEQFF
.,TRBV5-6,TRBJ2-3,CASSLERSFSTDTQYF
TRBD1,TRBV10-3,TRBJ2-7,CAISAGDRVTYEQYF
TRBD2,TRBV5-4,TRBJ2-7,CASSFSGGAFSYEQYF
TRBD1,TRBV30,TRBJ2-7,CASDRGGSSYEQYF
.,TRBV29-1,TRBJ1-4,CSVAQDGRSEKLFF
.,TRBV19,TRBJ1-5,CASSIYAGPGQPQHF
.,TRBV24-1,TRBJ2-3,CATSDSRTDTQYF
.,TRBV3-1/TRBV3-2,TRBJ2-5,CASSQEGPGETQYF
.,TRBV10-3,TRBJ1-4,CAISEGVTGDDEKLFF
TRBD2,TRBV18,TRBJ2-1,CASSPRRGGRDNEQFF
.,TRBV12-5,TRBJ1-1,CASVPLGDTEAFF
.,TRBV7-9,TRBJ1-1,CASSLNLNEAFF
.,TRBV3-1/TRBV3-2,TRBJ1-5,CASSQGREAGNQPQHF
TRBD1,TRBV10-3,TRBJ1-6,CASSRDSNNSPLHF
.,TRBV7-9,TRBJ1-3,CASSFEGTSGNTIYF
TRBD2,TRBV5-1,TRBJ2-1,CASSPEVAGTYNEQFF
.,TRBV12-2,TRBJ2-4,CASRQTPSKAKNIQYF
.,TRBV15,TRBJ1-6,CATSTRDSYNSPLHF
TRBD1,TRBV30,TRBJ2-1,CAWRDRDRGDEQFF